These 25 T cell receptor beta chains were sequenced from one sample in a study of T cell responses to AZD1222 COVID-19 vaccine. Only in-frame clones appear in the TCRdb table, and some are missing; sequencing was by immunoSEQ multiplex PCR. The sample carries 65,000 to 90,000 clones, 80% to 90% recorded once. Sequencing used peripheral blood, obtained 28 days after the second AZD1222 dose. All receptors derive from an adult who received the AZD1222 COVID-19 vaccine.

The gene calls are TRBV5-1 and TRBJ2-5; 9 bases are a match to TRBD1. The CDR3 consists of 15 residues. After removal of 4 bases from V and 4 bases from J, the junction contained 8 bases not matched to a gene. Germline values: CDR1 SGHRS, CDR2 YFSETQ. The CDR3 protein is CASSHEQGAGETQYF. The DNA for the CDR3 is TGCGCCAGCAGCCATGAACAGGGGGCGGGAGAGACCCAGTACTTC. Drawing the rest from reference TRBV5-1 and TRBJ2-5, the complete variable domain is KAGVTQTPRYLIKTRGQQVTLSCSPISGHRSVSWYQQTPGQGLQFLFEYFSETQRNKGNFPGRFSGRQFSNSRSEMNVSTLELGDSALYLCASSHEQGAGETQYFGPGTRLLVL.

This chain joins TRBV12-3 or TRBV12-4 and TRBJ1-3; D remains ambiguous. This CDR3 comprises 13 residues. Trimming shortened V by 8 bases and J by 2 bases, and 10 bases separated the two germline ends. The CDR3, as DNA: TGTGCCAGCCACCGGAATGCTGGAAACACCATATATTTT. Protein sequence: CASHRNAGNTIYF.

This clone turned up a few times. The V and J genes are TRBV5-6 and TRBJ1-2; a weak D match, TRBD1 (5 bases). This CDR3 region has 16 residues. Trimming removed 1 base at V and 0 bases at J, with 13 bases between. The germline V gene encodes CDR1 SGHDT and CDR2 YYEEEE. The CDR3 DNA is TGTGCCAGCAGCTTGATAGACAGTGCAACTAACTATGGCTACACCTTC. Translation gives CASSLIDSATNYGYTF.

The chain has TRBV11-2 and TRBJ2-6; D ambiguous. This CDR3 is built from 13 residues. Germline assignment: CDR1 SGHAT and CDR2 FQNNGV. Trimming pared 6 bases from V and 0 bases from J, leaving 3 bases between. CDR3 nucleotides: TGTGCCAGCAGAGCCTCTGGGGCCAACGTCCTGACTTTC. Its protein is CASRASGANVLTF.

J is TRBJ2-3 and V is TRBV29-1; possibly TRBD1 for D (6 bases). Trimming removed 6 bases at V and 3 bases at J, with 16 bases between. CDR3 length: 14 amino acids. CDR1 is SQVTM, CDR2 ANQGSEA, per germline. The CDR3 DNA sequence: TGCAGCGTCGCCAGACAGGACGCGACAGATACGCAGTATTTT. Translated, it gives CSVARQDATDTQYF.

The V call is TRBV6-4, the J call TRBJ2-5, with TRBD2 identical over 7 bases. The CDR3 runs to 16 residues. The V gene end was trimmed by 8 bases and the J gene end by 2 bases; junction bases not matched to a gene: 14. Germline V gene data show CDR1 as MRHNA and CDR2 as SNTAGT. The CDR3 DNA follows: TGTGCCAGCCTCCTTCCGCCACTAGCGCTGCAAGAGACCCAGTACTTC. Encoded protein: CASLLPPLALQETQYF.

The rearrangement uses TRBV11-2 and TRBJ2-4; no clear D. V gave up 3 bases and J gave up 5 bases, with 11 bases separating them. This CDR3 has 14 residues. Germline CDR1 and CDR2: SGHAT and FQNNGV. This chain's CDR3 is CASSFVLGQNIQYF. DNA for the CDR3: TGTGCCAGCAGCTTCGTCCTGGGCCAAAACATTCAGTACTTC.

The rearrangement joins TRBV5-5 to TRBJ2-7; TRBD2 is a possible D gene (6 bases). CDR3 length: 15 amino acids. Per the germline V gene, CDR1 is SGHKS and CDR2 is YYEKEE (reference sequence). The V and J ends lost 0 bases and 3 bases respectively, with 13 bases between them. The CDR3 DNA reads TGTGCCAGCAGCTTGGGGGAGGCCAGGGTCTACGAGCAGTACTTC. It codes for CASSLGEARVYEQYF.

The chain employs TRBV11-2 and TRBJ2-1; D gene uncertain. CDR3 size: 16 residues. V gave up 5 bases and J gave up 4 bases, with 18 bases separating them. Germline V gene sequence: CDR1 SGHAT, CDR2 FQNNGV. In DNA form, the CDR3 reads TGTGCCAGCAGCCCCAGCAGGCGCCAATGGTACAATGAGCAGTTCTTC. It codes for CASSPSRRQWYNEQFF.

The rearrangement uses TRBV19 and TRBJ1-5; D uncertain. Trimming took off 7 bases at V and 9 bases at J, with 25 bases between the two ends. Germline loops: CDR1 LNHDA, CDR2 SQIVND (reference sequence). This CDR3 region has 16 residues. The CDR3 reads CASTRGGQASGRPQHF. The DNA of the CDR3 is TGTGCCAGTACGCGGGGAGGGCAGGCCAGCGGAAGGCCCCAGCATTTT.

The chain recombines TRBV5-1 with TRBJ2-5; D is undetermined. Germline CDR1 reads SGHRS; CDR2 reads YFSETQ. The V gene lost 2 bases and the J gene lost 4 bases, with 15 bases spanning the gap. CDR3 length: 15 residues. The DNA for the CDR3 is TGCGCCAGCAGCTTAACCGGCATTACTGGAGAGACCCAGTACTTC. This codes for CASSLTGITGETQYF.

The J gene is TRBJ2-2, the V gene TRBV28; TRBD1 agrees at 8 bases. Unmatched junction bases numbered 3, after V lost 3 bases and J lost 3 bases. The germline V gene encodes CDR1 MDHEN and CDR2 SYDVKM. The CDR3 is made up of 15 amino acids. CDR3: CASSFGQGYTGELFF. For the CDR3, the DNA is TGTGCCAGCAGTTTCGGACAGGGATACACCGGGGAGCTGTTTTTT.

The chain has TRBV3-1 (or the pseudogene TRBV3-2) and TRBJ1-5, with 8 bases fitting TRBD1. CDR1 and CDR2 from the germline V gene are LGHDT and YNNKEL (reference sequence). CDR3 length equals 15 residues. V shed 2 bases and J 4 bases; nucleotides not matched to a gene: 4. This CDR3 reads CASSQNGQGNQPQHF. The CDR3 DNA follows: TGTGCCAGCAGCCAAAACGGACAGGGTAATCAGCCCCAGCATTTT.

V gene TRBV9 combines with J gene TRBJ2-1; perhaps D is TRBD1 or TRBD2 (5 bases each). Germline assignment: CDR1 SGDLS and CDR2 YYNGEE. The CDR3 extends over 14 amino acids. V was trimmed by 4 bases and J by 8 bases, leaving 16 bases between them. CDR3 sequence reads: CASSPGARGDEQFF. CDR3 nucleotides: TGTGCCAGCAGCCCCGGGGCCCGGGGCGATGAGCAGTTCTTC.

The chain carries TRBV5-5 and TRBJ1-2; weak D call: TRBD1 (5 bases). V gave up 1 base and J gave up 3 bases, with 16 bases separating them. This CDR3 spans 16 amino acids. Germline lookup yields CDR1 SGHKS and CDR2 YYEKEE (reference sequence). CDR3 protein: CASSLSDVDSYYGYTF. CDR3 sequence (DNA): TGTGCCAGCAGCTTGTCCGACGTTGACAGCTACTATGGCTACACCTTC.

This clone was observed once. This sequence joins TRBV6-1 and TRBJ1-1; TRBD1 is a possible D gene (5 bases). Deletions cut 6 bases from V and 3 bases from J, with 11 bases between. The CDR3 loop spans 13 amino acids. Germline CDR1 MNHNS, CDR2 SASEGT. For the CDR3, the DNA is TGTGCCAGCAGGCTGGACACCCACACTGAAGCTTTCTTT. Translating it yields CASRLDTHTEAFF.

V is TRBV5-8 and J is TRBJ2-1; 8 nucleotides align to TRBD1. V was pared by 5 bases and J by 7 bases, with 14 bases of the junction left unmatched. Germline CDR1 SGHTS, CDR2 YDEGEE. This CDR3 has 16 residues. CDR3 DNA sequence: TGTGCCAGCAGAAAGACTCCGGGACAGGTCTTGAATGAGCAGTTCTTC. Translating it yields CASRKTPGQVLNEQFF.

V usage is TRBV5-6 and J usage is TRBJ1-2, with D possibly TRBD1 on 6 matching bases. Per the germline V gene, CDR1 is SGHDT and CDR2 is YYEEEE. The V gene lost 6 bases and the J gene lost 7 bases, with 16 bases spanning the gap. CDR3 size: 13 residues. CDR3 DNA: TGTGCCAGCAATTTGCAGGGGATGTTTGGCTACACCTTC. This codes for CASNLQGMFGYTF.

The chain combines TRBV20-1 with TRBJ2-1; perhaps TRBD1 as D (5 bases). V was cut by 4 bases and J by 8 bases, with 9 bases left in between. The CDR3 is 11 residues long. The germline gives CDR1 DFQATT, CDR2 SNEGSKA (reference sequence). In DNA, the CDR3 is TGCAGTGCTAAATGGGGCTATGAGCAGTTCTTC. Amino acid sequence: CSAKWGYEQFF.

The chain couples TRBV10-3 to TRBJ1-1, with unresolved D. CDR3 length: 13 residues. The V end was cut by 0 bases, the J end by 1 base, with 3 bases between. The germline gives CDR1 ENHRY, CDR2 SYGVKD. The CDR3 here is CAISESTNTEAFF. Here the CDR3 DNA reads TGTGCCATCAGTGAGTCTACGAACACTGAAGCTTTCTTT.

V gene TRBV28 combines with J gene TRBJ2-2; D remains unclear. Germline lookup yields CDR1 MDHEN and CDR2 SYDVKM. The CDR3 runs 16 residues. The germline V and J ends were trimmed by 2 bases and 1 base, with 11 bases remaining between them. CDR3 sequence: CASSLNPVVNTGELFF. The CDR3 DNA sequence: TGTGCCAGCAGTTTAAATCCGGTGGTGAACACCGGGGAGCTGTTTTTT.

The rearrangement joins TRBV5-1 to TRBJ1-6; D gene unclear. CDR3 length: 15 residues. The germline V gene encodes CDR1 SGHRS and CDR2 YFSETQ. V shed 4 bases and J shed 7 bases, with 15 bases lying between them. CDR3 coding DNA: TGCGCCAGCAGCCCCCTTTCACTAGGAAATTCACCCCTCCACTTT. Translation: CASSPLSLGNSPLHF. Full variable domain (rest looked up from reference TRBV5-1 and TRBJ1-6): KAGVTQTPRYLIKTRGQQVTLSCSPISGHRSVSWYQQTPGQGLQFLFEYFSETQRNKGNFPGRFSGRQFSNSRSEMNVSTLELGDSALYLCASSPLSLGNSPLHFGNGTRLTVT.

The chain uses TRBV10-3 and TRBJ2-4, with D uncertain. In germline, CDR1 is ENHRY, CDR2 SYGVKD. V was trimmed by 0 bases and J by 5 bases, leaving 11 bases between them. This CDR3 is built from 15 residues. In DNA form, the CDR3 reads TGTGCCATCAGTGAGTCGATTACCAGCGAAAACATTCAGTACTTC. This codes for CAISESITSENIQYF.

The CDR3 protein is CAIGHGPANEKLFF. As DNA, the CDR3 is TGTGCCATCGGTCACGGCCCGGCGAATGAAAAACTGTTTTTT. The chain joins TRBV10-3 to TRBJ1-4; D unclear. Trimming stripped 8 bases from V and 5 bases from J, with 15 bases between. The CDR3 extends over 14 amino acids. Germline lookup yields CDR1 ENHRY and CDR2 SYGVKD.

V gene TRBV27 combines with J gene TRBJ2-5; TRBD1 matches at 10 bases. After removal of 5 bases from V and 4 bases from J, the junction contained 16 bases not matched to a gene. CDR3 length equals 18 residues. The germline V gene has CDR1 MNHEY and CDR2 SMNVEV (reference sequence). The CDR3 reads CASSPRQGAMDGGETQYF. As DNA, the CDR3 is TGTGCCAGCAGTCCGAGACAGGGGGCGATGGATGGAGGAGAGACCCAGTACTTC.